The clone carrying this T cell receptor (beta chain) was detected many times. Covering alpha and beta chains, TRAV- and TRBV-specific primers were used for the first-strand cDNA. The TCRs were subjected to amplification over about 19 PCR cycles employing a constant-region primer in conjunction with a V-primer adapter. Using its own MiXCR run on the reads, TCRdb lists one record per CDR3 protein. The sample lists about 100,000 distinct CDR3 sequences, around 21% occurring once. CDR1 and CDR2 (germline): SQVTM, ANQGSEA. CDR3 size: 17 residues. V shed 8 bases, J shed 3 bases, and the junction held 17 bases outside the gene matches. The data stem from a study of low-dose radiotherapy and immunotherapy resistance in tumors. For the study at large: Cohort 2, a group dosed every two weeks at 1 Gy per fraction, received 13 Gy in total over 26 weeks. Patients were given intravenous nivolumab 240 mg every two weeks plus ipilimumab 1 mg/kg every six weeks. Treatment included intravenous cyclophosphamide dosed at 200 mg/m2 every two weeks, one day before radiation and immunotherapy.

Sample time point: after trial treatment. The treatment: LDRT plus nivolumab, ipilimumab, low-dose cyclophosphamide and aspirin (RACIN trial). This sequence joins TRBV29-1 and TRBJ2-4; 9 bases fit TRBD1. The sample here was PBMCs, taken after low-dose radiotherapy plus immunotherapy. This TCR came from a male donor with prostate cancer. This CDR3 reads CSIRTGVPNSYKNIQYF. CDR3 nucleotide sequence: TGCAGCATCCGGACAGGGGTCCCGAACTCGTACAAAAACATTCAGTACTTC. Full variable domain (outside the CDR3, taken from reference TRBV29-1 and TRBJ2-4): SAVISQKPSRDICQRGTSLTIQCQVDSQVTMMFWYRQQPGQSLTLIATANQGSEATYESGFVIDKFPISRPNLTFSTLTVSNMSPEDSSIYLCSIRTGVPNSYKNIQYFGAGTRLSVL.